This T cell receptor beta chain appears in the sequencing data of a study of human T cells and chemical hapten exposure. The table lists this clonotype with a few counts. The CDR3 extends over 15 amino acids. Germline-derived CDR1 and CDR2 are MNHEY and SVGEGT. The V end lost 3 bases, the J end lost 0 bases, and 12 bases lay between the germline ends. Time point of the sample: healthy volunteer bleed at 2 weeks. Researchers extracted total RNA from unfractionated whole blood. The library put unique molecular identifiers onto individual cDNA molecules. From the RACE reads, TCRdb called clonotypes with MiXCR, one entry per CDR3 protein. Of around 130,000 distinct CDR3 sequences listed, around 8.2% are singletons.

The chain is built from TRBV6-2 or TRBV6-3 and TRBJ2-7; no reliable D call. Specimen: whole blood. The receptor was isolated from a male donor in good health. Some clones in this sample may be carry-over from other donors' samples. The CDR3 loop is CASSYEGSASYEQYF. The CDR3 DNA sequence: TGTGCCAGCAGTTATGAAGGGTCCGCCTCCTACGAGCAGTACTTC.